This T cell receptor (beta chain) originates from a study of T-cell reconstitution after alpha-beta-depleted transplantation in children (dated by TCRdb to the mid-2010s). Describing the broader study: The study quantitatively tracked T-cell immune reconstitution after TCRalphabeta/CD19-depleted allogeneic hematopoietic cell transplantation in children using TCR repertoire profiling. Beyond this particular receptor, the publication reports: The apparently early recovery of alphabetaT-cell counts about two months after transplant reportedly depended on only several hundred rapidly expanded clones that came from non-depleted graft cells. In some patients, high TCRbeta diversity at day 60 was attributed to recipient T cells and intrathymic progenitors that had survived conditioning. Over the following months the frequencies of hyperexpanded clones went down, and after one year T-cell counts and TCRbeta diversity were mostly credited to newly produced T cells.

In this sample, this clonotype turned up many times. Its recognized antigen is unknown. Base-call qualities are not available, and no considerably larger clone is one nucleotide away. The library was made by PCR. TCRdb names Illumina HiSeq 2500 as the instrument used. To normalize quantification of the TCRbeta repertoire, the TCR libraries were built with molecular barcoding that relied on unique molecular identifiers. Starting from the raw public reads, TCRdb applied fastp trimming at Q25, assembled clones with MiXCR and retained in-frame beta chains. Every entry covers one CDR3 protein and lists the most common genes and DNA from its rows. This sample has around 210,000 distinct CDR3 sequences in its table, and roughly 7.1% of those were observed once. The ten top clones hold 5.5% of the sample. This specimen's treatment or condition label, interpreted: allogeneic hematopoietic cell transplantation with graft depleted of TCRalphabeta T cells and CD19 B cells. The transplant recipients were children given TCRalphabeta/CD19-depleted allogeneic hematopoietic cell grafts.

V lost 6 bases and J lost 4 bases, and the count of bases not matched to a germline gene is 6. The CDR3 runs 15 residues from the cysteine to the phenylalanine. Left in the record is the CDR3 DNA by itself, 45 bases read in frame from the first base. CDR1 and CDR2 are read off the germline V gene as SGHVS and FNYEAQ. The chain uses TRBV7-6 and TRBJ2-1; TRBD1 aligns with 10 central bases. Sample: PBMCs, taken before TCRalphabeta/CD19-depleted stem cell transplant. The sequence was obtained from a boy younger than 10 with acute lymphoblastic leukemia, due to receive a stem cell transplant. The nucleotides read TGTGCCAGCAGGGGGGGGGACAGGGGATACAATGAGCAGTTCTTC. It is translated as CASRGGDRGYNEQFF.